This TCR beta chain was profiled in a study of blood T cell repertoires in COVID-19. At the level of the study: Material from acute and convalescent COVID-19 was sourced from the United States, Italy and Spain.

The Seattle site enrolled patients during active infection and followed them longitudinally. The germline gives CDR1 MGHRA, CDR2 YSYEKL. The CDR3 has 15 amino acids. J lost 3 bases, V lost 3 bases, and 7 bases had no gene match. In the original workflow: Estimated nucleated cell counts came from reference gene primer amplification. Sequencing was performed with immunoSEQ multiplex PCR; in TCRdb, only in-frame clones are kept and a portion is missing. Clone size and V and J calls were adopted from that table, with D and trimming inferred from the DNA. The sample carries 130,000 to 150,000 clones, more than 80% recorded once.

The sample comprised peripheral blood. V is TRBV4-1 and J is TRBJ1-2; 7 bases fit TRBD1. This receptor was identified in a man aged 18-30 years with COVID-19, enrolled during active disease. The chain's CDR3 is CASSQLTGLDYGYTF. CDR3 DNA sequence: TGCGCCAGCAGCCAGCTGACAGGGCTGGACTATGGCTACACCTTC.